What follows are 17 T cell receptor beta chains derived from one specimen sequenced in a study of human T cells and chemical hapten exposure. From the RACE reads, TCRdb called clonotypes with MiXCR, one entry per CDR3 protein. The profile shows about 380,000 distinct CDR3 sequences, around 6% of them singletons. Time point indicated: patch test 2, 6 weeks after DPC sensitization. Treatment given: therapeutic diphenylcyclopropenone sensitization with weekly scalp DPC. The sequenced sample was whole blood, obtained in connection with sensitization to the hapten diphenylcyclopropenone (DPC). The receptors were sampled from a woman aged 18-30 years with alopecia areata. Some clones in this sample may be carry-over from other donors' samples.

At least ten counts were recorded for this clonotype. This sequence joins TRBV29-1 and TRBJ2-3; perhaps TRBD2 as D (5 bases). This CDR3 has 14 amino acids. Between the trimmed V and J ends, which lost 4 bases and 5 bases, there was a span of 16 bases. Germline V gene sequence: CDR1 SQVTM, CDR2 ANQGSEA. The CDR3 reads CSVGPVLGVDTQYF. In DNA form, the CDR3 reads TGCAGCGTTGGCCCGGTACTAGGTGTAGATACGCAGTATTTT.

This clonotype has more than one count but fewer than ten. The chain links TRBV20-1 to TRBJ2-1; no clear D. Looked up from germline, CDR1 is DFQATT and CDR2 is SNEGSKA (reference sequence). The CDR3 is made up of 13 amino acids. Deletions cut 5 bases from V and 10 bases from J, with 18 bases between. DNA for the CDR3: TGCAGTGCTGGAAAGTTGACACGCAACGAGCAGTTCTTC. Translating gives CSAGKLTRNEQFF.

In this sample, this clonotype turned up a few times. This rearrangement joins TRBV20-1 to TRBJ2-7; the D call may be TRBD1 or TRBD2 (6 bases each). CDR1 and CDR2 from the germline V gene are DFQATT and SNEGSKA (reference sequence). V lost 1 base, J lost 0 bases, and 10 bases lay in between. The CDR3 sequence is 14 residues long. The CDR3, as DNA: TGCAGTGCTAGAGGCCCGGGGGCCTCCTACGAGCAGTACTTC. It translates to CSARGPGASYEQYF.

This clonotype has just a few counts. This chain links TRBV7-2 with TRBJ2-3; D is tentatively TRBD1 or TRBD2 (6 bases each). The germline gives CDR1 SGHTA, CDR2 FQGNSA. This CDR3 contains 15 residues. The V gene lost 6 bases and the J gene lost 1 base, with 14 bases spanning the gap. The CDR3 DNA reads TGTGCCAGCAGGACACTGGGGGGCGGCACAGATACGCAGTATTTT. Translation: CASRTLGGGTDTQYF.

This clonotype appeared a few times. The CDR3 reads CASSQDREAFYEQYF. The CDR3 DNA reads as TGTGCCAGCAGCCAAGATCGGGAAGCATTCTACGAGCAGTACTTC. This chain links TRBV3-1 with TRBJ2-7; D might be TRBD2 (5 bases). The V end was cut by 0 bases, the J end by 3 bases, with 12 bases between. The CDR3 contains 15 residues. Germline CDR1 LGHDT, CDR2 YNNKEL (reference sequence).

V gene TRBV9 combines with J gene TRBJ2-6; D is perhaps TRBD2 (5 bases). The V gene's germline CDR1 is SGDLS and CDR2 YYNGEE. V lost 2 bases and J lost 2, with 8 bases in between. The CDR3 covers 15 residues. CDR3 sequence reads: CASSVRGTGANVLTF. The CDR3 coding sequence is TGTGCCAGCAGCGTTAGAGGGACTGGGGCCAACGTCCTGACTTTC.

The CDR3 loop reads CASSIRGGSNEQFF. In nucleotides, the CDR3 is TGTGCCAGTAGTATTCGTGGGGGAAGCAATGAGCAGTTCTTC. The chain carries TRBV19 and TRBJ2-1; possibly TRBD1 or TRBD2 for D (5 bases each). Trimming pared 3 bases from V and 6 bases from J, leaving 12 bases between. The CDR3 contains 14 residues. CDR1 LNHDA and CDR2 SQIVND come from the germline V gene (reference sequence).

This clonotype has a count of ten or more. The genes are TRBV6-1 and TRBJ1-1, with D perhaps matching TRBD1 (5 bases). This CDR3 is built from 11 residues. With 8 bases removed from V and 3 bases from J, the gap between germline ends came to 7 bases. Germline CDR1 and CDR2: MNHNS and SASEGT. DNA for the CDR3: TGTGCCAGCGAAGGGGACACTGAAGCTTTCTTT. Translation: CASEGDTEAFF.

The chain's CDR3 is CASSVQLAGAKDNEQFF. Here the CDR3 DNA reads TGTGCCAGCAGTGTTCAGTTAGCGGGGGCCAAGGACAATGAGCAGTTCTTC. The chain uses TRBV2 and TRBJ2-1; TRBD2 matches at 9 bases. V dropped 4 bases and J dropped 5; count of bases not matched to a gene: 12. Germline CDR1 reads SNHLY; CDR2 reads FYNNEI. The CDR3 has 17 amino acids.

The rearrangement uses TRBV5-1 and TRBJ2-1; weak D call: TRBD2 (6 bases). This CDR3 spans 15 amino acids. V lost 4 bases to trimming and J lost 1 base, with 12 bases between them. Germline loops: CDR1 SGHRS, CDR2 YFSETQ. The CDR3 reads CASSVDGGSYNEQFF. CDR3 nucleotides: TGCGCCAGCAGCGTTGACGGGGGTTCCTACAATGAGCAGTTCTTC.

The chain employs TRBV12-3 or TRBV12-4 and TRBJ1-6, with unresolved D. CDR3 size: 14 residues. The V and J ends lost 5 bases and 3 bases respectively, with 8 bases between them. The CDR3 loop is CASSAGDYNSPLHF. The CDR3 nucleotides are TGTGCCAGCAGTGCCGGGGACTATAATTCACCCCTCCACTTT.

The chain recombines TRBV12-3 or TRBV12-4 with TRBJ2-3, with 9 bases that match TRBD2. The CDR3 has 16 residues. Germline trimming cut 6 bases from V and 3 bases from J; bases unmatched to any gene: 10. The CDR3, as DNA: TGTGCCAGCAGAATCGGTAGCGGGGGCATGACAGATACGCAGTATTTT. Amino acids: CASRIGSGGMTDTQYF.

This clonotype was counted many times. The V call is TRBV5-5, the J call TRBJ2-3; no clear D. There are 12 residues in the CDR3. The V end lost 5 bases, the J end lost 0 bases, and 4 bases lay between the germline ends. Germline CDR1 reads SGHKS; CDR2 reads YYEKEE (reference sequence). The CDR3 loop is CASRPSTDTQYF. The CDR3 nucleotides read TGTGCCAGCAGACCTAGCACAGATACGCAGTATTTT.

This clonotype showed up many times. The chain couples TRBV3-1 to TRBJ1-1; D gene ambiguous. CDR3 length: 15 residues. Germline loops: CDR1 LGHDT, CDR2 YNNKEL (reference sequence). V was cut by 1 base and J by 5 bases, with 14 bases left in between. CDR3 residues: CASSQGGKKWTEAFF. The CDR3 nucleotides read TGTGCCAGCAGCCAAGGTGGTAAAAAGTGGACTGAAGCTTTCTTT.

In its sample, this clonotype was seen many times. The chain links TRBV7-9 to TRBJ1-5; perhaps TRBD1 as D (5 bases). Germline V lookup: CDR1 SEHNR, CDR2 FQNEAQ (reference sequence). CDR3 size: 13 residues. The V and J ends lost 1 base and 9 bases respectively, with 10 bases between them. The CDR3: CASSLGDRWPQHF. The CDR3 DNA reads as TGTGCCAGCAGCTTAGGGGACCGGTGGCCCCAGCATTTT.

The chain has TRBV9 and TRBJ1-4; D is uncertain. The V gene lost 3 bases and the J gene lost 0 bases, with 9 bases spanning the gap. The V gene's germline CDR1 is SGDLS and CDR2 YYNGEE. The length of the CDR3 is 15 residues. CDR3: CASSEGRSTNEKLFF. The CDR3 DNA follows: TGTGCCAGCAGCGAAGGACGTTCAACTAATGAAAAACTGTTTTTT. Full variable domain (remainder filled in from reference TRBV9 and TRBJ1-4): DSGVTQTPKHLITATGQRVTLRCSPRSGDLSVYWYQQSLDQGLQFLIQYYNGEERAKGNILERFSAQQFPDLHSELNLSSLELGDSALYFCASSEGRSTNEKLFFGSGTQLSVL.

In its sample, this clonotype was seen a few times. This sequence joins TRBV4-1 and TRBJ2-5; no firm D call. With 3 bases removed from V and 3 bases from J, the gap between germline ends came to 11 bases. The CDR3 runs 14 residues. The germline gives CDR1 MGHRA, CDR2 YSYEKL. The CDR3 DNA sequence: TGCGCCAGCAGCCACGAGAGCCGGAAAGAGACCCAGTACTTC. Translated, it gives CASSHESRKETQYF.